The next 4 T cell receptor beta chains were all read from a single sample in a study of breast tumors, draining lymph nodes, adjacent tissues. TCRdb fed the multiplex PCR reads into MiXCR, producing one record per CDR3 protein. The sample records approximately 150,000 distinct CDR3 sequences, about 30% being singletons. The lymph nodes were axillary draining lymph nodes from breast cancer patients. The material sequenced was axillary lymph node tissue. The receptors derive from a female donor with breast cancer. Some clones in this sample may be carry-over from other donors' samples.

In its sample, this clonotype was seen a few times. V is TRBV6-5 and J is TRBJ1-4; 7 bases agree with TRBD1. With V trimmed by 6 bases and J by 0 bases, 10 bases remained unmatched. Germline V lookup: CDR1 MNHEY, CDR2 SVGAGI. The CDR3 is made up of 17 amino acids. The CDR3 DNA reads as TGTGCCAGCAGCCCTTACGGGACAGTTGCAACTAATGAAAAACTGTTTTTT. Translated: CASSPYGTVATNEKLFF.

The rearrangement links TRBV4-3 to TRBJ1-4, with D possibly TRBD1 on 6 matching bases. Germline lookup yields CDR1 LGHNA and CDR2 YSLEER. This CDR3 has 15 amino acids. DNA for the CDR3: TGCGTCGGCAGCCAAGAAACAGGGAGAAATGAAAAACTGTTTTTT. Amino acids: CVGSQETGRNEKLFF.

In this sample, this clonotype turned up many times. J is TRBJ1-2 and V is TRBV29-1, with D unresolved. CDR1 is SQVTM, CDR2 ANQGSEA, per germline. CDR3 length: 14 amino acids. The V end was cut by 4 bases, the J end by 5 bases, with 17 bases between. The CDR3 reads CSVGLETPRYGYTF. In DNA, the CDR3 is TGCAGCGTTGGGTTAGAGACACCTAGGTATGGCTACACCTTC.

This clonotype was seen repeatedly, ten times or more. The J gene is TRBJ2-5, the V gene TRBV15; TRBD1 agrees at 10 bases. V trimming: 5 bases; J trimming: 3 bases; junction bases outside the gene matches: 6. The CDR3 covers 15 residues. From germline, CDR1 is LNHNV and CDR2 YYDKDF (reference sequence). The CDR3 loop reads CATSAPGTGEETQYF. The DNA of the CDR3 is TGTGCCACCAGCGCCCCCGGGACAGGGGAAGAGACCCAGTACTTC.